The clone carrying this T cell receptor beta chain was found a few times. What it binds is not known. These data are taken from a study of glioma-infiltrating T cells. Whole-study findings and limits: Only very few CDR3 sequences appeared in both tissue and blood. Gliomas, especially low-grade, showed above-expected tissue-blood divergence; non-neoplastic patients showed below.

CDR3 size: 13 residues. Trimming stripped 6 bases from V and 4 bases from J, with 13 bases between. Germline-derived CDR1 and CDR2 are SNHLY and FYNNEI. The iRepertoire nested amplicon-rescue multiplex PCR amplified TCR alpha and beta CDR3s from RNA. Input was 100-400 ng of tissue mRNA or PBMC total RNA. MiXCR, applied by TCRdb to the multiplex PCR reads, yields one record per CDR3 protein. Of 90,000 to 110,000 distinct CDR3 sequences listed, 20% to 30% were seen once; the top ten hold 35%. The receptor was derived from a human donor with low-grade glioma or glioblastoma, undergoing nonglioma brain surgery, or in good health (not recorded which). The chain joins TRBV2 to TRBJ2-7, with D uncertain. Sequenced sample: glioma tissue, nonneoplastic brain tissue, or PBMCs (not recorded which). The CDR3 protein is CASRDGAGYEQYF. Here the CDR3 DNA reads TGTGCCAGCAGGGACGGAGCCGGGTACGAGCAGTACTTC.